This TCR beta chain emerged from a study of radiotherapy plus CTLA-4 blockade in lung cancer. Overall study results and limits: Tumor-derived TCR clones expanded in blood after radiotherapy plus ipilimumab.

Germline CDR1 MNHEY, CDR2 SMNVEV (reference sequence). V was pared by 6 bases and J by 7 bases, with 8 bases of the junction left unmatched. CDR3 length equals 14 residues. The assay was immunoSEQ multiplex PCR, and TCRdb's table has in-frame clones only and misses some. The sample holds about 83,000 clones; around 76% are singletons and the top ten take 4%. With regard to this clone: No antigen is known for it.

The TCR sequence derives from a human donor with non-small cell lung cancer who had a partial response to radiotherapy plus ipilimumab. Some clones in this sample may be carry-over from other donors' samples. Sequenced here: peripheral blood, sampled from a patient treated with radiotherapy plus ipilimumab. This chain uses TRBV27 with TRBJ1-4; TRBD1 agrees at 7 bases. The DNA for the CDR3 is TGTGCCAGCAGAAAAGAGGGGGCGGCTGAAAAACTGTTTTTT. It yields the protein CASRKEGAAEKLFF.